These 21 T cell receptor beta chains were all obtained from the same sample, sequenced in a study of metastatic and nonmetastatic thyroid tumors. None of the patients had undergone any treatment ahead of thyroid surgery. MiXCR was used by TCRdb to re-call the PCR reads. The table records more than 85,000 clones, roughly 8.6% of them present only once. Sequencing was done on a sample of blood. Every receptor here comes from a female donor with papillary thyroid cancer or a benign thyroid nodule (not recorded which). Some clones in this sample may be carry-over from other donors' samples.

This clone was recorded many times. The chain is built from TRBV12-3 or TRBV12-4 and TRBJ1-6; D is undetermined. Between the trimmed V and J ends, which lost 0 bases and 8 bases, there was a span of 11 bases. This CDR3 comprises 15 residues. CDR3: CASSLAQSPHSPLHF. CDR3 nucleotide sequence: TGTGCCAGCAGTTTAGCGCAAAGCCCACATTCACCCCTCCACTTT.

J is TRBJ1-5 and V is TRBV20-1; D unresolved. V lost 1 base, J lost 5 bases, and 12 bases lay in between. Germline values: CDR1 DFQATT, CDR2 SNEGSKA (reference sequence). The CDR3 runs to 14 residues. In DNA, the CDR3 is TGCAGTGCTAGAGCCCCCGGGAGGGATCAGCCCCAGCATTTT. It translates to CSARAPGRDQPQHF.

This clone appeared many times. The rearrangement joins TRBV6-1 to TRBJ1-2, with D possibly being TRBD1 (5 bases). The CDR3 loop spans 13 amino acids. V lost 7 bases, J lost 7 bases, and 16 bases lay in between. Germline V gene sequence: CDR1 MNHNS, CDR2 SASEGT. The CDR3 here is CASTEGVSAGYTF. CDR3 nucleotides: TGTGCCAGCACCGAAGGGGTTTCTGCTGGCTACACCTTC.

The V gene is TRBV6-1, the J gene TRBJ1-1, with unresolved D. The length of the CDR3 is 13 residues. Looked up from germline, CDR1 is MNHNS and CDR2 is SASEGT. Trimming removed 8 bases at V and 1 base at J, with 11 bases between. The CDR3 DNA follows: TGTGCCAGCTTAAGGCCGGCGAACACTGAAGCTTTCTTT. As protein: CASLRPANTEAFF.

Ten or more counts support this clone. The rearrangement uses TRBV4-1 and TRBJ2-5, with 7 positions matching TRBD2. J gave up 4 bases and V 0 bases, and 8 bases lay outside the gene matches. Germline CDR1 is MGHRA and CDR2 is YSYEKL. There are 16 residues in the CDR3. The CDR3 reads CASSQDRLADGETQYF. CDR3 in DNA: TGCGCCAGCAGCCAAGATAGGCTAGCGGATGGAGAGACCCAGTACTTC.

The chain employs TRBV19 and TRBJ1-6, with a tentative D call TRBD1 (6 bases). Between the trimmed V and J ends, which lost 3 bases and 9 bases, there was a span of 15 bases. The CDR3 contains 15 residues. Looked up from germline, CDR1 is LNHDA and CDR2 is SQIVND (reference sequence). Here the CDR3 reads CASSMNGDTRSPLHF. The CDR3 DNA is TGTGCCAGTAGTATGAACGGGGACACCCGTTCACCCCTCCACTTT.

This clone was seen only a few times. A much larger clone sits a single nucleotide away, making a read error possible. V usage is TRBV24-1 and J usage is TRBJ2-3, with 7 bases that match TRBD1. The germline gives CDR1 KGHDR, CDR2 SFDVKD. This CDR3 comprises 15 residues. V was clipped by 3 bases and J by 4 bases; unmatched bases: 6. The CDR3 nucleotides read TGTGCCACCAGTGATCCTCAGACAGGGCCAGATACGCAGTATTTT. This encodes CATSDPQTGPDTQYF.

As to this clone: A single base separates this from a much larger clone, so it may be a read error. The J gene is TRBJ2-1, the V gene TRBV6-1; TRBD1 matches at 9 bases. CDR3 length equals 14 residues. Germline assignment: CDR1 MNHNS and CDR2 SASEGT. CDR3 in DNA: TGTGCCGGCAGTCAGTACAGGGGGCGGAATGAGCAGTTCTTC. Protein product: CAGSQYRGRNEQFF.

The sample holds many counts of this clone. The J gene is TRBJ2-3, the V gene TRBV24-1, with a weak D call TRBD2 (6 bases). The CDR3 is 15 amino acids. V lost 3 bases and J lost 1, with 10 bases in between. From germline, CDR1 is KGHDR and CDR2 SFDVKD. CDR3 in DNA: TGTGCCACCAGTGATGCCGGGACTCGCACAGATACGCAGTATTTT. Its protein product is CATSDAGTRTDTQYF.

This clone was counted at least ten times. Other DNA sequences from this sample encode an identical CDR3 as well. The V gene is TRBV19, the J gene TRBJ1-2; D gene unclear. This CDR3 has 13 amino acids. Trimming pared 3 bases from V and 2 bases from J, leaving 7 bases between. Germline CDR1 is LNHDA and CDR2 is SQIVND (reference sequence). The CDR3 DNA is TGTGCCAGTAGTATCGGGCGGAACTATGGCTACACCTTC. The encoded protein is CASSIGRNYGYTF.

A few counts support this clone. The gene calls are TRBV10-3 and TRBJ1-3; D call uncertain. Trimming took off 3 bases at V and 2 bases at J, with 11 bases between the two ends. This CDR3 has 15 amino acids. The germline V gene encodes CDR1 ENHRY and CDR2 SYGVKD. The CDR3 DNA reads as TGTGCCATCAGTGACCCGACTGATCCTGGAAACACCATATATTTT. Protein product: CAISDPTDPGNTIYF.

At least ten counts were recorded for this clone. The rearrangement joins TRBV5-1 to TRBJ2-3; D may be TRBD2 (6 bases). Trimming stripped 1 base from V and 2 bases from J, with 11 bases between. Germline CDR1 and CDR2: SGHRS and YFSETQ. The CDR3 length is 15 residues. DNA of the CDR3: TGCGCCAGCAGCTTGCTTGGGGGGTACACAGATACGCAGTATTTT. As protein: CASSLLGGYTDTQYF.

This clone occurred many times. The chain has TRBV6-1 and TRBJ2-5; no definite D call. V shed 2 bases and J shed 4 bases, with 5 bases lying between them. Germline-derived CDR1 and CDR2 are MNHNS and SASEGT. The CDR3 totals 12 residues. The DNA of the CDR3 is TGTGCCAGCAGTGAATCGTCAGAGACCCAGTACTTC. Amino acids: CASSESSETQYF.

About this clone itself: A read error may be the cause here, since a much bigger clone is one base away. Other DNA sequences in this sample translate to the same CDR3. This rearrangement joins TRBV29-1 to TRBJ1-1; 7 nucleotides match TRBD1. V was clipped by 7 bases and J by 6 bases; unmatched bases: 5. The CDR3 has 11 residues. In germline, CDR1 is SQVTM, CDR2 ANQGSEA. The CDR3 DNA reads as TGCAGCGATGGGCAGGGGGCTGAAGCTTTCTTT. It specifies CSDGQGAEAFF.

This clone was counted many times. V and J are TRBV5-1 and TRBJ1-5; D not resolved. Trimming left V 3 bases short and J 0 bases short, with 10 bases between. The CDR3 is made up of 15 amino acids. Germline V gives CDR1 SGHRS, CDR2 YFSETQ. DNA of the CDR3: TGCGCCAGCAGCTATGGAGGGAATAGCAATCAGCCCCAGCATTTT. Translated: CASSYGGNSNQPQHF. The full variable domain, its missing parts supplied by reference TRBV5-1 and TRBJ1-5, is KAGVTQTPRYLIKTRGQQVTLSCSPISGHRSVSWYQQTPGQGLQFLFEYFSETQRNKGNFPGRFSGRQFSNSRSEMNVSTLELGDSALYLCASSYGGNSNQPQHFGDGTRLSIL.

This clone was observed at least ten times. The chain couples TRBV5-6 to TRBJ2-7; no definite D call. The V and J ends lost 3 bases and 5 bases respectively, with 9 bases between them. Germline loops: CDR1 SGHDT, CDR2 YYEEEE. The CDR3 length is 12 residues. The CDR3 protein is CASSYKRDEQYF. CDR3 sequence (DNA): TGTGCCAGCAGCTACAAAAGGGACGAGCAGTACTTC. The full variable domain, completed using reference TRBV5-6 and TRBJ2-7, is DAGVTQSPTHLIKTRGQQVTLRCSPKSGHDTVSWYQQALGQGPQFIFQYYEEEERQRGNFPDRFSGHQFPNYSSELNVNALLLGDSALYLCASSYKRDEQYFGPGTRLTVT.

This clone was seen at least ten times. The CDR3 DNA reads TGTGCCAGCAGTTTGGGACGGCCGGATGGCTACACCTTC. Protein: CASSLGRPDGYTF. The J gene is TRBJ1-2, the V gene TRBV28; weak D call: TRBD1 (5 bases). V lost 3 bases to trimming and J lost 6 bases, with 11 bases between them. This CDR3 contains 13 residues. Germline CDR1 reads MDHEN; CDR2 reads SYDVKM.

This clone was counted ten times or more. This sample also contains other DNA sequences that code for the same CDR3. The CDR3, as DNA: TGTGCCAGCAGCTCTTTGGGCACTGGCTTTGGCTACACCTTC. The encoded protein is CASSSLGTGFGYTF. The chain recombines TRBV5-6 with TRBJ1-2; D not certain. This CDR3 has 14 amino acids. Trimming shortened V by 3 bases and J by 7 bases, and 16 bases separated the two germline ends. From germline, CDR1 is SGHDT and CDR2 YYEEEE.

The chain joins TRBV7-7 to TRBJ2-3; 11 bases fit TRBD2. The trim removed 5 bases at V and 2 bases at J, leaving 6 bases unmatched. Per the germline V gene, CDR1 is SSHAT and CDR2 is FNYEAQ (reference sequence). There are 16 residues in the CDR3. The CDR3 DNA reads as TGTGCCAGCAGCCCCGGGACTAGCGGAACCACAGATACGCAGTATTTT. This translates into CASSPGTSGTTDTQYF.

Many counts were recorded for this clone. The chain links TRBV11-3 to TRBJ2-7; 9 nucleotides match TRBD1. There are 14 residues in the CDR3. The V and J ends lost 5 bases and 3 bases, in that order; junction bases with no gene match: 5. In germline, CDR1 is SGHNT, CDR2 YENEEA. The CDR3 region is CASSPTGGGYEQYF. CDR3 bases: TGTGCCAGCAGCCCGACAGGGGGTGGCTACGAGCAGTACTTC.

The chain carries TRBV18 and TRBJ1-5; D is unresolved. The CDR3 extends over 15 amino acids. CDR1 is KGHSH, CDR2 LQKENI, per germline. V was pared by 2 bases and J by 2 bases, with 10 bases between. The CDR3 sequence is CASSPEVEGNQPQHF. In nucleotides, the CDR3 is TGTGCCAGCTCACCAGAGGTTGAGGGCAATCAGCCCCAGCATTTT.